A single sample is the source of the 18 T cell receptor beta chains below, sequenced in a study of shared T cell receptors in the human thymus. Generated by immunoSEQ multiplex PCR, the TCRdb table keeps only in-frame clones and is missing some. There are roughly 660,000 clones in the sample; around nine tenths occur only once, and around 0.01% lies in the top ten. The same sample was also studied in work on human thymus T cells.

Sequencing was performed on thymocytes. The receptors stem from a boy younger than two with a congenital heart defect.

V usage is TRBV27 and J usage is TRBJ2-3; 7 bases agree with TRBD2. Per germline, CDR1 MNHEY and CDR2 SMNVEV (reference sequence). V lost 4 bases to trimming and J lost 3 bases; unmatched junction nucleotides: 22. This CDR3 is built from 20 residues. CDR3 protein: CASSSRLARGYPDGTDTQYF. Written as DNA, the CDR3 is TGTGCCAGCAGTTCTCGACTAGCTCGAGGTTACCCCGACGGGACAGATACGCAGTATTTT.

The rearrangement joins TRBV7-2 to TRBJ2-1; 7 nucleotides agree with TRBD1. This CDR3 spans 13 amino acids. Trimming at V came to 4 bases and at J to 10 bases, leaving 7 bases not matched to a gene. The germline CDR1 and CDR2 sequences are SGHTA and FQGNSA. This CDR3 is CASSSDRVDEQFF. CDR3 bases: TGTGCCAGCAGCTCAGACAGGGTGGACGAGCAGTTCTTC.

The V gene is TRBV6-5, the J gene TRBJ2-1; possible D gene TRBD2, 5 bases. CDR1 MNHEY and CDR2 SVGAGI come from the germline V gene. Deletions cut 6 bases from V and 4 bases from J, with 16 bases between. The CDR3 runs 15 residues. The CDR3 sequence is CASRHEPTGYNEQFF. The DNA for the CDR3 is TGTGCCAGCAGGCACGAACCTACGGGATACAATGAGCAGTTCTTC.

This chain uses TRBV27 with TRBJ2-5; 8 bases fit TRBD2. Looked up from germline, CDR1 is MNHEY and CDR2 is SMNVEV (reference sequence). The CDR3 has 15 amino acids. V trimming: 10 bases; J trimming: 5 bases; junction bases outside the gene matches: 15. In DNA form, the CDR3 reads TGTGCCACCGCCTTAGGTGGCGGGAGGCAGGAGACCCAGTACTTC. It is translated as CATALGGGRQETQYF.

The rearrangement joins TRBV7-8 to TRBJ2-5, with TRBD2 matching 9 bases. Per germline, CDR1 SGHVS and CDR2 FQNEAQ. V was clipped by 1 base and J by 4 bases; unmatched bases: 10. The CDR3 consists of 17 residues. Written as DNA, the CDR3 is TGTGCCAGCAGCTTAGTCGGGTCGCGGGAGGGCCGAGAGACCCAGTACTTC. Amino acids: CASSLVGSREGRETQYF.

The rearrangement links TRBV4-3 to TRBJ2-1; 8 bases line up with TRBD2. This CDR3 is built from 19 residues. The germline CDR1 and CDR2 sequences are LGHNA and YSLEER. After removal of 0 bases from V and 0 bases from J, the junction contained 10 bases not matched to a gene. The CDR3 region has the DNA TGCGCCAGCAGCCAAGATTTAGCGGGACCAAACAACTCCTACAATGAGCAGTTCTTC. Protein sequence: CASSQDLAGPNNSYNEQFF.

The rearrangement links TRBV5-4 to TRBJ1-2; 9 positions agree with TRBD1. Germline loops: CDR1 SGHNT, CDR2 YYREEE (reference sequence). This CDR3 is 13 amino acids long. The V segment lost 5 bases and the J segment 5 bases; nucleotides outside the gene matches: 4. The CDR3 here is CASRDGQGYGYTF. The CDR3, as DNA: TGTGCCAGCAGGGACGGACAGGGGTATGGCTACACCTTC.

This CDR3 reads CASSLSGLAGDEQFF. DNA of the CDR3: TGTGCCAGCAGTTTATCCGGACTAGCGGGAGACGAGCAGTTCTTC. The chain links TRBV27 to TRBJ2-1; TRBD2 agrees at 13 bases. CDR1 is MNHEY and CDR2 is SMNVEV in the germline V gene (reference sequence). J lost 10 bases, V lost 0 bases, and 3 bases had no gene match. CDR3 size: 15 residues.

The gene calls are TRBV28 and TRBJ2-4; the match to TRBD2 covers 11 bases. J lost 0 bases, V lost 6 bases, and 7 bases had no gene match. The length of the CDR3 is 17 residues. The germline gives CDR1 MDHEN, CDR2 SYDVKM. In DNA form, the CDR3 reads TGTGCCAGCAGCCCGGGACTAGCGGTTCAAGCCAAAAACATTCAGTACTTC. Its protein product is CASSPGLAVQAKNIQYF.

The V call is TRBV28, the J call TRBJ1-5; 7 bases are shared with TRBD1. Germline-derived CDR1 and CDR2 are MDHEN and SYDVKM. This CDR3 comprises 17 residues. J gave up 3 bases and V 5 bases, and 13 bases lay outside the gene matches. The CDR3 DNA follows: TGTGCCAGCAGTGAAGCGACAGGAAGGGGGCACAATCAGCCCCAGCATTTT. Its protein is CASSEATGRGHNQPQHF.

The J gene is TRBJ2-7, the V gene TRBV20-1; a weak D match, TRBD2 (5 bases). CDR1 and CDR2 from the germline V gene are DFQATT and SNEGSKA (reference sequence). V lost 6 bases to trimming and J lost 7 bases, with 13 bases between them. The CDR3 has 11 residues. CDR3 DNA: TGCAGTGCACCGGACCCGGGGGAGCAGTACTTC. Encoded protein: CSAPDPGEQYF.

This clone was counted once. V usage is TRBV5-6 and J usage is TRBJ2-7; 7 bases map to TRBD1. The length of the CDR3 is 15 residues. CDR1 and CDR2 (germline): SGHDT, YYEEEE. J was trimmed by 4 bases and V by 0 bases; bases with no gene match: 7. CDR3 sequence (DNA): TGTGCCAGCAGCTTGGCCACAGGGGCCCGTTACGAGCAGTACTTC. Encoded protein: CASSLATGARYEQYF.

The rearrangement uses TRBV9 and TRBJ2-1, with a possible D match to TRBD2 (6 bases). Germline CDR1 and CDR2: SGDLS and YYNGEE. Trimming took 2 bases from V and 0 from J, leaving 12 bases between them. The CDR3 is 16 amino acids. CDR3 amino acids: CASSVQRASSYNEQFF. Here the CDR3 DNA reads TGTGCCAGCAGCGTCCAGCGGGCGAGCTCCTACAATGAGCAGTTCTTC.

This chain uses TRBV28 with TRBJ2-3; 7 bases are shared with TRBD2. V shed 8 bases, J shed 1 base, and the junction held 15 bases outside the gene matches. This CDR3 spans 17 amino acids. CDR1 and CDR2 (germline): MDHEN, SYDVKM. In DNA, the CDR3 is TGTGCCAGCTTTGGGACGAGGGTAGCGGGCTGCACAGATACGCAGTATTTT. Its protein is CASFGTRVAGCTDTQYF.

The rearrangement joins TRBV12-5 to TRBJ2-2; D not certain. The CDR3 covers 14 residues. Trimming stripped 7 bases from V and 5 bases from J, with 14 bases between. Germline loops: CDR1 LGHNT, CDR2 FRNRAP. CDR3 nucleotides: TGTGCTAGTGCCCTCCCCGAGAGGACCGGGGAGCTGTTTTTT. It yields the protein CASALPERTGELFF.

This clone was picked up one time. This chain joins TRBV7-2 and TRBJ2-7, with a weak D call TRBD2 (5 bases). CDR3 size: 17 residues. Germline V lookup: CDR1 SGHTA, CDR2 FQGNSA. V was clipped by 1 base and J by 3 bases, with 19 bases between them. The CDR3 nucleotides are TGTGCCAGCAGCTTAGATGGACTGCCAGTTTTGCGCTACGAGCAGTACTTC. It yields the protein CASSLDGLPVLRYEQYF.

This sequence joins TRBV7-6 and TRBJ2-1; D may be TRBD1 (5 bases). This CDR3 spans 14 amino acids. The V end was cut by 5 bases, the J end by 2 bases, with 10 bases between. Germline V gives CDR1 SGHVS, CDR2 FNYEAQ. The CDR3 DNA follows: TGTGCCAGCAGCCCGACAGAGACCTACAATGAGCAGTTCTTC. Its protein is CASSPTETYNEQFF.

The chain joins TRBV27 to TRBJ2-3; 8 bases fit TRBD1. The CDR3 contains 11 residues. Germline V CDR1 and CDR2: MNHEY, SMNVEV (reference sequence). Unmatched junction bases numbered 8, after V lost 8 bases and J lost 13 bases. The CDR3 loop is CASLGTGGEYF. As DNA, the CDR3 is TGTGCCAGCCTGGGGACAGGTGGCGAGTATTTT.